This T cell receptor (beta chain) comes out of a study of shared clonotypes between healthy human individuals. Regarding the study as a whole: Generally, estimated richness proved larger in naive subsets than it did in memory subsets.

In the naive CD8 group, cells lacked CD45RO and were positively selected for CCR7, so terminally differentiated effector memory CD45RA+ cells were left out. Of note for this clone: Its specificity is not known. Other DNA sequences in this specimen translate into the identical CDR3.

Sequencing used immunoSEQ multiplex PCR; TCRdb keeps in-frame clones, though not all of them. The table has some 2 million clones, about 94% seen once; the top ten hold 1% to 1.3%. CDR3 size: 14 residues. The germline V and J ends were trimmed by 3 bases and 1 base, with 4 bases remaining between them. Germline assignment: CDR1 MNHEY and CDR2 SMNVEV (reference sequence). Material for sequencing was naive CD8+ T cells sorted from blood. V gene TRBV27 combines with J gene TRBJ2-6; D is unclear. The TCR sequence derives from a man aged 18 to 29 in good health. The CDR3 DNA sequence: TGTGCCAGCAGTTTGTATTCTGGGGCCAACGTCCTGACTTTC. Translated, it gives CASSLYSGANVLTF.